The TCR beta chain described here comes from a study of vaccination and CD4 T cells after COVID-19. About the study: Post-COVID sampling occurred a median approximately 93 days after diagnosis (range 35 to 161). Following dose two, a median around 70 days (range 14 to 241) passed before post-vaccine samples were taken.

The V gene end was trimmed by 1 base and the J gene end by 8 bases; junction bases not matched to a gene: 3. Germline-derived CDR1 and CDR2 are SGDLS and YYNGEE. CDR3 size: 13 residues. The Oncomine TCR Beta short-read assay was applied to DNA of cultured CD4+ T cells. In TCRdb, the PCR reads were re-called with MiXCR into one record per CDR3 protein. The data contain about 3,600 distinct CDR3 sequences, roughly 17% of them singletons. Described treatment: roughly ten-day PBMC culture with coronavirus spike peptide pools or control peptides (ViraFEST assay). US Alpha, Beta and Delta variants postdated the positive PCR dates, which ran from March to December 2020. Negative selection purified CD4+ T cells after about 11 days of culture. Comments on this clonotype: No antigen is known for it.

This rearrangement joins TRBV9 to TRBJ1-1, with TRBD1 identical over 9 bases. Sequenced: CD4+ T cells from blood, cultured in vitro. The origin of this receptor is a human donor who had recovered from COVID-19. CDR3 sequence reads: CASSVRGTGEAFF. The CDR3 DNA follows: TGTGCCAGCAGCGTAAGGGGGACAGGGGAAGCTTTCTTT.